This TCR beta chain was recorded in a study of cytomegalovirus exposure and HLA in healthy donors. General study results and limits: Solely CMV serostatus was available to characterize immune exposure. The productive fraction for most TCR beta V segments was about 87% or about 30% in an earlier analysis.

Trimming removed 3 bases at V and 4 bases at J, with 6 bases between. The CDR3 is 12 residues long. Per germline, CDR1 SEHNR and CDR2 FQNEAQ (reference sequence). Each donor was nominally healthy when sampled (though unrecorded immune exposures were likely). The PCR made use of 60 Vbeta and 13 Jbeta primers. As processed by the authors: A follow-up analysis tallied about 80 million unique TCR beta chains, roughly 11 million shared. Sequencing was performed with immunoSEQ multiplex PCR; in TCRdb, only in-frame clones are kept and a portion is missing. D and trimming come from the DNA, and the V and J calls and clone size come from that table. Seen here are under 250,000 clones, around 81% observed once, and the top ten hold roughly a tenth. Worth noting for this clone: Antigen: not known.

Sequencing was done on a sample of PBMCs. This sequence originates from a woman aged 50 to 65 in good health and CMV-seropositive. The chain uses TRBV7-9 and TRBJ2-5; D gene unclear. The CDR3 sequence: CASSLSGETQYF. The CDR3, as DNA: TGTGCCAGCAGCTTGTCCGGAGAGACCCAGTACTTC.